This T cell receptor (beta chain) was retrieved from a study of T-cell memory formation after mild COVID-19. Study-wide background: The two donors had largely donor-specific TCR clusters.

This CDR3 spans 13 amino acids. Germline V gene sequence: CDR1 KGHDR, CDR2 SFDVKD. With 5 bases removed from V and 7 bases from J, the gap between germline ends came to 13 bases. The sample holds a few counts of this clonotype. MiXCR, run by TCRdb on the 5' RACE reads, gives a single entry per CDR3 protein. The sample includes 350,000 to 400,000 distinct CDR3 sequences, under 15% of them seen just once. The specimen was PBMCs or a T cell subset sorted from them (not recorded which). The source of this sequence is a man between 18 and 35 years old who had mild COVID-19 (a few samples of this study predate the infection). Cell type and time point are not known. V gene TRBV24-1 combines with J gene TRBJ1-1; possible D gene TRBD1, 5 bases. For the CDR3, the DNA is TGTGCCACCAGTGGGGGGGTGAGCTTTGAAGCTTTCTTT. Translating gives CATSGGVSFEAFF.